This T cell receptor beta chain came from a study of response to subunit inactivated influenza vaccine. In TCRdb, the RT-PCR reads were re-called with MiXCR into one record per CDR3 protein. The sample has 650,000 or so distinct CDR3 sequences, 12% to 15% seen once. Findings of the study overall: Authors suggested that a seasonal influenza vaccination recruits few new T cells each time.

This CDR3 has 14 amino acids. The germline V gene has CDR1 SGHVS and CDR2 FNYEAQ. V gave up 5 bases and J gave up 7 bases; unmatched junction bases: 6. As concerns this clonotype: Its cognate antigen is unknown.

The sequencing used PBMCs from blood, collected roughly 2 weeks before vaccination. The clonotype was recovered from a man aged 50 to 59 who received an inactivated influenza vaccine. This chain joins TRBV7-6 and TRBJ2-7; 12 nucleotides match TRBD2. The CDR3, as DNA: TGTGCCAGCAGCCTGACTAGCGGGGGATCGGAGCAGTACTTC. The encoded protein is CASSLTSGGSEQYF. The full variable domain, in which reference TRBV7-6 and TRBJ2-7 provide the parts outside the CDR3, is GAGVSQSPRYKVTKRGQDVALRCDPISGHVSLYWYRQALGQGPEFLTYFNYEAQQDKSGLPNDRFSAERPEGSISTLTIQRTEQRDSAMYRCASSLTSGGSEQYFGPGTRLTVT.